The source of this T cell receptor beta chain is a study of identical twins' blood T cells. General study findings and limits: Shared CDR3 clonotype counts tracked mainly the product of cloneset sizes.

Three pairs of healthy female monozygous twins were the donors. With respect to this clonotype: Its antigen is not known.

V gave up 5 bases and J gave up 6 bases, with 12 bases separating them. The CDR3 loop spans 13 amino acids. Per the germline V gene, CDR1 is SGHAT and CDR2 is FQNNGV. MiXCR was run by TCRdb on the 5' RACE reads, yielding one entry per CDR3 protein. The sample includes about 370,000 distinct CDR3 sequences, about 28% of them seen just once. The rearrangement joins TRBV11-2 to TRBJ2-3; D may be TRBD2 (6 bases). The sequenced sample was PBMCs. The TCR originated in a woman between 18 and 50 years old in good health. CDR3 amino acids: CASSPSSGDTQYF. CDR3 nucleotide sequence: TGTGCCAGCAGCCCGTCGAGCGGGGATACGCAGTATTTT.